Each of the 25 T cell receptor beta chains below was sequenced from the same sample in a study of chemoradiotherapy in HPV16-positive cancers. Sequencing was performed with immunoSEQ multiplex PCR; in TCRdb, only in-frame clones are kept and a portion is missing. The data hold approximately 16,000 clones, with 88% observed a single time. This specimen was blood, taken from a patient who underwent chemoradiotherapy. The receptor source for this set is a human donor with HPV-associated anogenital cancer.

The chain employs TRBV10-3 and TRBJ2-1; 13 bases are a match to TRBD2. There are 17 residues in the CDR3. Germline assignment: CDR1 ENHRY and CDR2 SYGVKD. Trimming removed 7 bases from V and 5 bases from J; junction bases left unmatched: 11. The DNA of the CDR3 is TGTGCCATCAATTCCCCCGGGACTAGCGGGACGGACAATGAGCAGTTCTTC. Protein product: CAINSPGTSGTDNEQFF.

The rearrangement links TRBV7-2 to TRBJ2-7; TRBD2 matches 7 bases. The CDR3 runs to 18 residues. Germline V gives CDR1 SGHTA, CDR2 FQGNSA. V dropped 3 bases and J dropped 3; count of bases not matched to a gene: 17. CDR3 region: CASSLGRGSVFSGYEQYF. The CDR3 coding sequence is TGTGCCAGCAGCTTGGGGCGGGGGTCGGTTTTTTCCGGCTACGAGCAGTACTTC.

The rearrangement links TRBV5-4 to TRBJ2-5, with 7 bases matching TRBD2. The CDR3 consists of 15 residues. Germline V lookup: CDR1 SGHNT, CDR2 YYREEE (reference sequence). The junction had 6 bases not matched to a gene; V was cut back by 0 bases and J by 4 bases. As DNA, the CDR3 is TGTGCCAGCAGCTTGGGGGCGGGAGAGGGAGAGACCCAGTACTTC. This codes for CASSLGAGEGETQYF.

V gene TRBV28 combines with J gene TRBJ2-3; possible D gene TRBD2, 6 bases. The CDR3 covers 13 residues. Germline V CDR1 and CDR2: MDHEN, SYDVKM. The V and J ends lost 9 bases and 2 bases respectively, with 12 bases between them. For the CDR3, the DNA is TGTGCCAGTCTTAGCGGAAACACAGATACGCAGTATTTT. Translated, it gives CASLSGNTDTQYF.

This chain connects TRBV4-1 to TRBJ2-5; TRBD1 is a possible D gene (6 bases). Germline V gives CDR1 MGHRA, CDR2 YSYEKL. The length of the CDR3 is 15 residues. The V end was cut by 3 bases, the J end by 3 bases, with 14 bases between. The CDR3 here is CASSHPGVAKETQYF. In DNA form, the CDR3 reads TGCGCCAGCAGCCACCCAGGGGTGGCCAAAGAGACCCAGTACTTC.

The rearrangement uses TRBV23-1 and TRBJ1-1; weak D call: TRBD1 (5 bases). TRBV23-1 is an ORF, with its function uncertain. The CDR3 length is 17 residues. V was clipped by 0 bases and J by 0 bases, with 14 bases between them. In DNA, the CDR3 is TGCGCCAGCAGTCAATCGATTTGCGGACATATGAACACTGAAGCTTTCTTT. This sequence encodes CASSQSICGHMNTEAFF.

The chain carries TRBV4-1 and TRBJ1-2; no reliable D call. Trimming took 1 base from V and 0 from J, leaving 9 bases between them. Germline assignment: CDR1 MGHRA and CDR2 YSYEKL. The CDR3 extends over 15 amino acids. As DNA, the CDR3 is TGCGCCAGCAGCCAAGTTGCAGGTTCTAACTATGGCTACACCTTC. Amino acids: CASSQVAGSNYGYTF.

The chain uses TRBV27 and TRBJ2-5; D is uncertain. This CDR3 contains 14 residues. Germline V gives CDR1 MNHEY, CDR2 SMNVEV (reference sequence). Trimming removed 0 bases from V and 0 bases from J, with 5 bases in between. In nucleotides, the CDR3 is TGTGCCAGCAGTTTATCCCCGTACCAAGAGACCCAGTACTTC. This encodes CASSLSPYQETQYF.

V is TRBV19 and J is TRBJ2-7; TRBD1 matches 7 bases. J lost 6 bases, V lost 4 bases, and 9 bases had no gene match. The germline V gene encodes CDR1 LNHDA and CDR2 SQIVND (reference sequence). The CDR3 is made up of 14 amino acids. The CDR3 is CASSKRAAGGEQYF. CDR3 bases: TGTGCCAGTAGTAAAAGGGCGGCAGGGGGCGAGCAGTACTTC.

The genes are TRBV7-9 and TRBJ1-4, with TRBD1 as a possible D gene (5 bases). Germline V gene lookup returns CDR1 SEHNR and CDR2 FQNEAQ (reference sequence). CDR3 length: 16 residues. Trimming pared 4 bases from V and 0 bases from J, leaving 12 bases between. The CDR3 loop is CASSSGDLPTNEKLFF. DNA of the CDR3: TGTGCCAGCAGCTCGGGGGACCTCCCAACTAATGAAAAACTGTTTTTT.

This clone was observed a handful of times. The V call is TRBV6-1, the J call TRBJ1-3; no clear D gene. Germline V gene sequence: CDR1 MNHNS, CDR2 SASEGT. The V end lost 2 bases, the J end lost 6 bases, and 8 bases lay between the germline ends. The CDR3 contains 13 residues. CDR3 amino acids: CASSERLVNTIYF. The CDR3 coding sequence is TGTGCCAGCAGTGAAAGGCTGGTAAACACCATATATTTT.

V gene TRBV5-4 combines with J gene TRBJ2-2; D gene uncertain. Germline V gene data show CDR1 as SGHNT and CDR2 as YYREEE (reference sequence). Trimming removed 4 bases from V and 0 bases from J, with 7 bases in between. CDR3 length: 14 residues. The CDR3 here is CASSPPTNTGELFF. The CDR3 DNA sequence: TGTGCCAGCAGCCCCCCAACGAACACCGGGGAGCTGTTTTTT. The variable domain in full, completed from reference TRBV5-4 and TRBJ2-2, reads ETGVTQSPTHLIKTRGQQVTLRCSSQSGHNTVSWYQQALGQGPQFIFQYYREEENGRGNFPPRFSGLQFPNYSSELNVNALELDDSALYLCASSPPTNTGELFFGEGSRLTVL.

V is TRBV6-5 and J is TRBJ2-5; weak D call: TRBD2 (5 bases). CDR3 size: 14 residues. From germline, CDR1 is MNHEY and CDR2 SVGAGI. V gave up 5 bases and J gave up 5 bases, with 15 bases separating them. In DNA form, the CDR3 reads TGTGCCAGCAGTCTCGGCGGGCAGCGGGAGACCCAGTACTTC. It encodes CASSLGGQRETQYF.

The chain employs TRBV18 and TRBJ2-5; D is ambiguous. The V gene lost 3 bases and the J gene lost 5 bases, with 7 bases spanning the gap. The CDR3 runs to 12 residues. Germline lookup yields CDR1 KGHSH and CDR2 LQKENI. The CDR3 sequence is CASSPSWETQYF. Written as DNA, the CDR3 is TGTGCCAGCTCACCTTCCTGGGAGACCCAGTACTTC.

The J gene is TRBJ2-7, the V gene TRBV27; D unresolved. CDR3 length: 13 residues. Per the germline V gene, CDR1 is MNHEY and CDR2 is SMNVEV (reference sequence). V shed 2 bases and J shed 7 bases, with 12 bases lying between them. CDR3: CASSLLPAEEQYF. In DNA, the CDR3 is TGTGCCAGCAGTTTACTCCCCGCAGAGGAGCAGTACTTC.

The chain has TRBV7-9 and TRBJ1-4; D is undetermined. The CDR3 runs to 13 residues. Between the trimmed V and J ends, which lost 1 base and 6 bases, there was a span of 6 bases. The germline CDR1 and CDR2 sequences are SEHNR and FQNEAQ (reference sequence). CDR3 sequence (DNA): TGTGCCAGCAGCTTAGGCGGGGATGAAAAACTGTTTTTT. Amino acids: CASSLGGDEKLFF.

This chain uses TRBV19 with TRBJ2-7; 8 positions match TRBD1. V shed 2 bases, J shed 3 bases, and the junction held 6 bases outside the gene matches. Per germline, CDR1 LNHDA and CDR2 SQIVND (reference sequence). The CDR3 length is 15 residues. The chain's CDR3 is CASSISGQGNYEQYF. In DNA form, the CDR3 reads TGTGCCAGTAGTATATCAGGACAGGGTAACTACGAGCAGTACTTC.

The chain couples TRBV10-3 to TRBJ2-3; 11 nucleotides match TRBD2. This CDR3 has 15 residues. CDR1 is ENHRY, CDR2 SYGVKD, per germline. Trimming removed 4 bases from V and 5 bases from J; junction bases left unmatched: 5. In DNA, the CDR3 is TGTGCCATCAGTGCATTAGCGGGAGGGTTAGATACGCAGTATTTT. Amino acids: CAISALAGGLDTQYF.

This clone was seen a handful of times. The genes are TRBV27 and TRBJ1-6, with a weak D call TRBD1 (6 bases). Trimming removed 7 bases at V and 7 bases at J, with 14 bases between. CDR3 size: 14 residues. Germline CDR1 is MNHEY and CDR2 is SMNVEV (reference sequence). The CDR3 region has the DNA TGTGCCAGCAACGTCCAGGGGCCGAATTCACCCCTCCACTTT. It encodes CASNVQGPNSPLHF.

CDR3 residues: CASSAASPAEAFF. The CDR3 nucleotides read TGTGCCAGTAGTGCCGCCTCTCCCGCTGAAGCTTTCTTT. J is TRBJ1-1 and V is TRBV19; D is undetermined. CDR1 is LNHDA and CDR2 is SQIVND in the germline V gene (reference sequence). Trimming left V 5 bases short and J 6 bases short, with 13 bases between. This CDR3 is 13 amino acids long.

The rearrangement uses TRBV18 and TRBJ1-1; tentative D call: TRBD1 (6 bases). V shed 5 bases and J shed 7 bases, with 14 bases lying between them. CDR1 KGHSH and CDR2 LQKENI come from the germline V gene. This CDR3 contains 13 residues. In nucleotides, the CDR3 is TGTGCCAGCTCATCAACTGGACAGTATGAAGCTTTCTTT. Its translation is CASSSTGQYEAFF.

The chain couples TRBV6-6 to TRBJ1-2, with unresolved D. CDR3 length equals 16 residues. Trimming shortened V by 0 bases and J by 4 bases, and 15 bases separated the two germline ends. CDR1 is MNHNY and CDR2 is SVGAGI in the germline V gene (reference sequence). The CDR3 sequence is CASSYSMMYGSYGYTF. DNA of the CDR3: TGTGCCAGCAGTTACTCCATGATGTACGGGAGCTATGGCTACACCTTC.

The chain couples TRBV5-4 to TRBJ2-7; 8 nucleotides agree with TRBD2. This CDR3 has 15 amino acids. Germline V lookup: CDR1 SGHNT, CDR2 YYREEE (reference sequence). V gave up 4 bases and J gave up 4 bases; unmatched junction bases: 10. The CDR3 DNA reads TGTGCCAGCAGCCACCGCCGGGGGGGCAGGTACGAGCAGTACTTC. Translation: CASSHRRGGRYEQYF.

The rearrangement joins TRBV29-1 to TRBJ2-7; D gene uncertain. In germline, CDR1 is SQVTM, CDR2 ANQGSEA. The CDR3 has 12 amino acids. V was cut by 4 bases and J by 3 bases, with 10 bases left in between. CDR3 sequence: CSVALTYYEQYF. For the CDR3, the DNA is TGCAGCGTTGCACTTACCTACTACGAGCAGTACTTC.

V is TRBV4-2 and J is TRBJ2-1, with D perhaps matching TRBD1 (5 bases). V lost 0 bases and J 4 bases, leaving 16 bases between the germline ends. The CDR3 contains 17 residues. Germline CDR1 reads LGHNA; CDR2 reads YNFKEQ. CDR3 sequence: CASSQDKGADSYNEQFF. CDR3 bases: TGTGCCAGCAGCCAAGATAAAGGGGCCGACTCATACAATGAGCAGTTCTTC.